This is a list of T cell receptor beta chains from one sample in a study of cytomegalovirus exposure and HLA in healthy donors. TCRdb's table, derived via immunoSEQ multiplex PCR, lists solely in-frame clones and lacks some. The sample consists of 90,000 to 110,000 clones, about 78% of them appearing once. The sequencing sample was made of PBMCs. Receptors originate from a man younger than 45 in good health and CMV-seronegative. Both conserved end residues are part of each CDR3. The order of the fields is D gene, J gene, clone size, V gene, CDR3 DNA, CDR3 protein. The D gene is left open where the match is weak. Some rows mark clone size as missing; the rest say once, few, many or name a class of expanded clone.

>TRBD1|TRBJ1-1|-|TRBV2
TGTGCCAGCAGTTGGGGGACAGGGAACACTGAAGCTTTCTTT
CASSWGTGNTEAFF
>-|TRBJ1-2|-|TRBV7-8
TGTGCCAGCAGCCCGAGAGGGAACTATGGCTACACCTTC
CASSPRGNYGYTF
>TRBD1|TRBJ2-1|-|TRBV6-5
TGTGCCAGCAGCTACCGGGACAGGGATTACAATGAGCAGTTCTTC
CASSYRDRDYNEQFF
>TRBD1|TRBJ2-4|few|TRBV29-1
TGCAGCGTTGAGCCAGCCCCGAACCGGGACAGCAAGTACTTC
CSVEPAPNRDSKYF
>-|TRBJ1-5|-|TRBV28
TGTGCCAGCACCGAAACGGGTGGCAATCAGCCCCAGCATTTT
CASTETGGNQPQHF
>-|TRBJ1-4|few|TRBV2
TGTGCCAGCAGTGGGCCGGAAAAACTGTTTTTT
CASSGPEKLFF
>-|TRBJ1-1|few|TRBV28
TGTGCCAGCAGTTTTGGCATGAACACTGAAGCTTTCTTT
CASSFGMNTEAFF
>TRBD1|TRBJ1-2|few|TRBV14
TGTGCCAGCAGCCAAGCCGGGACAGGGGGCGACTATGGCTACACCTTC
CASSQAGTGGDYGYTF
>TRBD1|TRBJ1-1|-|TRBV4-1
TGCGCCAGCAGCCAAGTACCGGGACAGGGGCCGAATGAAGCTTTCTTT
CASSQVPGQGPNEAFF
>-|TRBJ2-5|-|TRBV5-1
TGCGCCAGCAGCTTGGCCTCTACCAGGGGCCAAGAGACCCAGTACTTC
CASSLASTRGQETQYF
>TRBD1|TRBJ2-7|few|TRBV11-3
TGTGCCAGCAGCTCAAGGACAGGGGGCGAGCAGTACTTC
CASSSRTGGEQYF
>-|TRBJ1-4|few|TRBV5-6
TGTGCCAGCAGCTCCGGGACAATCGAAAAACTGTTTTTT
CASSSGTIEKLFF
>-|TRBJ2-3|-|TRBV4-1
TGCGCCAGCAGCCCCCTCGCCTATAACAGGGGCACAGATACGCAGTATTTT
CASSPLAYNRGTDTQYF
>-|TRBJ1-2|-|TRBV6-1
TGTGCCAGCAGTGAAGCGCTTGGGGGGAACTATGGCTACACCTTC
CASSEALGGNYGYTF
>-|TRBJ2-1|once|TRBV4-3
TGCGCCAGCAGCCAAGATGGGGAGCCTCGAAATGAGCAGTTCTTC
CASSQDGEPRNEQFF
>-|TRBJ1-2|-|TRBV25-1
TGTGCCAGCAGTGGCCTAATTCAGGGGCCGACCTATGGCTACACCTTC
CASSGLIQGPTYGYTF
>-|TRBJ1-4|-|TRBV5-4
TGTGCCAGCAGAAAGGGCGGGGGGGAAGCTAATGAAAAACTGTTTTTT
CASRKGGGEANEKLFF
>-|TRBJ2-2|-|TRBV18
TGTGCCAGCTCACCTCCGGTTGGGGAGCTGTTTTTT
CASSPPVGELFF
>-|TRBJ2-1|-|TRBV7-2
TGTGCCAGCAGCTGGGAGTTGAGCTCCTACAATGAGCAGTTCTTC
CASSWELSSYNEQFF
>TRBD2|TRBJ2-4|-|TRBV10-1
TGCGCCAGCAGTGAGTCGGGGGGGACCAAAAACATTCAGTACTTC
CASSESGGTKNIQYF
>-|TRBJ1-1|few|TRBV2
TGTGCCAGCAGTGAAGGGGGGCGAGGGAACACTGAAGCTTTCTTT
CASSEGGRGNTEAFF
>-|TRBJ1-5|-|TRBV6-5
TGTGCCAGCAGAAACAGGGCCTATAGCAATCAGCCCCAGCATTTT
CASRNRAYSNQPQHF
>TRBD1|TRBJ1-2|-|TRBV28
TGTGCCAGCAGTTTAGGGGGACAGGGGGCGAGTGGCTACACCTTC
CASSLGGQGASGYTF
>-|TRBJ1-1|once|TRBV7-9
TGTGCCAGCAGCTTAGGGAGCTACACTGAAGCTTTCTTT
CASSLGSYTEAFF
>-|TRBJ1-1|-|TRBV5-5
TGTGCCAGCAGCCAAGAGGGGGGGTTACTGAACACTGAAGCTTTCTTT
CASSQEGGLLNTEAFF
>TRBD2|TRBJ2-1|-|TRBV10-2
TGCGCCAGCAGTGACCGGGGGAGGGACAATGAGCAGTTCTTC
CASSDRGRDNEQFF
>-|TRBJ1-6|-|TRBV4-3
TGCGCCAGCAGCCAAGACCCCCCCGGGATTAGCTCCTATAATTCACCCCTCCACTTT
CASSQDPPGISSYNSPLHF
>-|TRBJ1-3|few|TRBV9
TGTGCCAGCAGCGGCCGCGGCGGGAGCTCTGGAAACACCATATATTTT
CASSGRGGSSGNTIYF